This T cell receptor beta chain appears in the sequencing data of a study of T cells in Graves' hyperthyroidism and ophthalmopathy. Study-level points and caveats: Among clonotypes expanded in thyroid above 0.001, most were also found in blood. In simple terms, a model built on 13 V-J features told ophthalmopathy apart from stable hyperthyroidism.

This clonotype was seen a handful of times. What it recognizes is unknown. The CDR3 covers 15 residues. V was trimmed by 3 bases and J by 3 bases, leaving 12 bases between them. Germline loops: CDR1 KGHSH, CDR2 LQKENI. What was amplified from RNA transcripts were TCR beta CDR3 regions. When the TCR CDR3 underwent first-round RT-PCR, the HTBI primer set was used. TCRdb independently ran MiXCR on the multiplex PCR reads; one entry per CDR3 protein. The repertoire holds around 180,000 distinct CDR3 sequences, with about a sixth as singletons. The chain links TRBV18 to TRBJ1-5; maybe TRBD1 (5 bases). The sample comprised blood. This receptor was obtained from a woman in her forties or fifties with Graves' hyperthyroidism. CDR3 nucleotide sequence: TGTGCCAGCTCACCGGGCAGGGCGTACAATCAGCCCCAGCATTTT. It translates to CASSPGRAYNQPQHF.